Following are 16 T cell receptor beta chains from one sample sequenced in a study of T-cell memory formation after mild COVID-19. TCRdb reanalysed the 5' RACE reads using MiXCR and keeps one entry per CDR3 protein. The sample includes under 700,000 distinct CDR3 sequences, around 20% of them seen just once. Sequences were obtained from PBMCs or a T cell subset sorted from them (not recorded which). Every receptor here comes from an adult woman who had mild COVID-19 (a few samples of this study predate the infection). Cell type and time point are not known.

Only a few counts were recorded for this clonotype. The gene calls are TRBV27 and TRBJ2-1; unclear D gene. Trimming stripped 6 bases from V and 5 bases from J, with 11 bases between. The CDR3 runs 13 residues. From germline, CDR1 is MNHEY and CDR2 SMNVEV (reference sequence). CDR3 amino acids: CASRGPANNEQFF. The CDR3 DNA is TGTGCCAGCAGGGGTCCGGCCAACAATGAGCAGTTCTTC.

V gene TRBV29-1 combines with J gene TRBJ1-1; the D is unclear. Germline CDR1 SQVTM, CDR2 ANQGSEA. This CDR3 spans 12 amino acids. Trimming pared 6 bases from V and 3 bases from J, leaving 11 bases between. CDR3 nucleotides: TGCAGCGTCGGTGGGGAGGACACTGAAGCTTTCTTT. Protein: CSVGGEDTEAFF.

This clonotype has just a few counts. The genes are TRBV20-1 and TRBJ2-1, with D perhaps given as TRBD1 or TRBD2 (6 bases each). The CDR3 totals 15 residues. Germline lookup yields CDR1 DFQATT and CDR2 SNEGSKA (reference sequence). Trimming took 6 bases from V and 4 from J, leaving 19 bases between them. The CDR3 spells CSAGGLRGRYNEQFF. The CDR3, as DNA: TGCAGTGCAGGGGGGTTGCGGGGACGATACAATGAGCAGTTCTTC.

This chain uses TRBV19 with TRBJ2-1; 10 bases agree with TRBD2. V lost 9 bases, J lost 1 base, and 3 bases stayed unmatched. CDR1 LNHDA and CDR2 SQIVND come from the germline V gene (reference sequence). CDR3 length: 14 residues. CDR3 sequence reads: CASGLAVSYNEQFF. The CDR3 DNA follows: TGTGCCAGCGGACTAGCGGTTTCCTACAATGAGCAGTTCTTC.

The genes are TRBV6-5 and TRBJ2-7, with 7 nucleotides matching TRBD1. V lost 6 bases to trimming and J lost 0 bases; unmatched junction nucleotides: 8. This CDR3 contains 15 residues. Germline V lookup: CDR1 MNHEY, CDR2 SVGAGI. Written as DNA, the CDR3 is TGTGCCAGCAGCCAGGACAGGTCCCGCTCCTACGAGCAGTACTTC. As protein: CASSQDRSRSYEQYF.

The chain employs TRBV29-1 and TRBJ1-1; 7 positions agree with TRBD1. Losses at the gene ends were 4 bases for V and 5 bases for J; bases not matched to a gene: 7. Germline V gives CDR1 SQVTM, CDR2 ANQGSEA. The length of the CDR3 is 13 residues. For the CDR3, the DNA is TGCAGCGTTGGAGGGGGCAGAGGGACTGAAGCTTTCTTT. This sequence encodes CSVGGGRGTEAFF. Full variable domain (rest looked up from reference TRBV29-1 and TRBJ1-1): SAVISQKPSRDICQRGTSLTIQCQVDSQVTMMFWYRQQPGQSLTLIATANQGSEATYESGFVIDKFPISRPNLTFSTLTVSNMSPEDSSIYLCSVGGGRGTEAFFGQGTRLTVV.

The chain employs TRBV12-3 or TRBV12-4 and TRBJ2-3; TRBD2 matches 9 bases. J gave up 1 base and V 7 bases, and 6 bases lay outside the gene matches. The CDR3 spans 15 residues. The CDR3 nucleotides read TGTGCCAGCACCAATCGACTAGCGGGCACAGATACGCAGTATTTT. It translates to CASTNRLAGTDTQYF.

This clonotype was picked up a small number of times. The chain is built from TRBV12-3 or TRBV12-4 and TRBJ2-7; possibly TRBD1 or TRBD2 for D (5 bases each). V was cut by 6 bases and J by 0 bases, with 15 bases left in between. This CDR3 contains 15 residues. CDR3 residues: CASSGPERGSYEQYF. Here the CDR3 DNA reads TGTGCCAGCAGCGGTCCTGAGAGGGGCTCCTACGAGCAGTACTTC.

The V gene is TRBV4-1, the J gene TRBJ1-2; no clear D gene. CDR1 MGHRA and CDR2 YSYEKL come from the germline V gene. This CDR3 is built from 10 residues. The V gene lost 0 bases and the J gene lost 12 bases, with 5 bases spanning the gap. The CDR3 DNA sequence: TGCGCCAGCAGCCAAGATGGGGACACCTTC. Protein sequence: CASSQDGDTF.

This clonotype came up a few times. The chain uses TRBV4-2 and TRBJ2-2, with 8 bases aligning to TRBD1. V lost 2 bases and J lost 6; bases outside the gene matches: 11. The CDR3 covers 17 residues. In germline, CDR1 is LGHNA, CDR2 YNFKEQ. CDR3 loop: CASSQRTGTGIAGELFF. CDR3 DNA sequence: TGTGCCAGCAGCCAACGGACCGGGACAGGTATCGCCGGGGAGCTGTTTTTT.

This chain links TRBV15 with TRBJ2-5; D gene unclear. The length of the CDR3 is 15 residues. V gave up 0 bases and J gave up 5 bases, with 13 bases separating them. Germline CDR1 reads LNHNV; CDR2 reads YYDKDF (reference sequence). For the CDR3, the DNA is TGTGCCACCAGCAGAGATCCCAGCCGTCTGGAGACCCAGTACTTC. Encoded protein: CATSRDPSRLETQYF.

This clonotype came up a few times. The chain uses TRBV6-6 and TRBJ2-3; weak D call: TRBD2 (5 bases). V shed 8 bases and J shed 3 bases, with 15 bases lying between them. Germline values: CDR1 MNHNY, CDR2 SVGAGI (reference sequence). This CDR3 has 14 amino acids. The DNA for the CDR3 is TGTGCCAGCGGCCGTGGGCGCGGGACAGATACGCAGTATTTT. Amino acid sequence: CASGRGRGTDTQYF.

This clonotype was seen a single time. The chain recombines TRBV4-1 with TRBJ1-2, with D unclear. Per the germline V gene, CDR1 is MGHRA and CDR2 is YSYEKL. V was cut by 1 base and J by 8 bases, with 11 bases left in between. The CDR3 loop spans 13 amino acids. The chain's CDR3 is CASSQVGGGGYTF. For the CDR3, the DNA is TGCGCCAGCAGCCAAGTGGGAGGAGGAGGCTACACCTTC.

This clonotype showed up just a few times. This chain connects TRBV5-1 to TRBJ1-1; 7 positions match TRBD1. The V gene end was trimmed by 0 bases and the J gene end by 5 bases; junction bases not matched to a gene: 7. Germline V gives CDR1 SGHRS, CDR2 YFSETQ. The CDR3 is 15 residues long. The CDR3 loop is CASSLAPGGGTEAFF. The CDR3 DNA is TGCGCCAGCAGCTTGGCCCCAGGGGGAGGGACTGAAGCTTTCTTT. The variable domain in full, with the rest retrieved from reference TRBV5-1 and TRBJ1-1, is KAGVTQTPRYLIKTRGQQVTLSCSPISGHRSVSWYQQTPGQGLQFLFEYFSETQRNKGNFPGRFSGRQFSNSRSEMNVSTLELGDSALYLCASSLAPGGGTEAFFGQGTRLTVV.

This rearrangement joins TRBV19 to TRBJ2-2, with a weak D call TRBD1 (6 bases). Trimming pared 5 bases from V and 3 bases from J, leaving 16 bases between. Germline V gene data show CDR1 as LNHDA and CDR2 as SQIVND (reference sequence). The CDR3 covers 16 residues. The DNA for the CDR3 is TGTGCCAGTAGTCCCGGTACAGGGTTGGACACCGGGGAGCTGTTTTTT. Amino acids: CASSPGTGLDTGELFF.

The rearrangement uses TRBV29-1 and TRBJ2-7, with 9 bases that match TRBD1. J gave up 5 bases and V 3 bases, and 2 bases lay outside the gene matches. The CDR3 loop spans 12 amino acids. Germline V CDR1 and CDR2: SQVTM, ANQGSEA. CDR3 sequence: CSVDWDRDEQYF. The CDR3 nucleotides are TGCAGCGTTGATTGGGACAGGGACGAGCAGTACTTC.